The rows below give T cell receptor beta chains drawn from one sample of a study of identical twins. TCRdb used MiXCR to reprocess the 5' RACE reads, holding one entry per CDR3 protein. The data show over 600,000 distinct CDR3 sequences, 21% seen once. These data also formed part of another study, on T cells expressing NK-cell markers.

Source material: PBMCs. The source of these receptors is a young woman in good health. CDR3s include the opening cysteine and the closing phenylalanine or tryptophan. D genes are given only for firm matches. Not every row has a clone size; where given, it reads once, few, many or a size class.

>many|TRBV12-3/TRBV12-4|TRBJ2-6|.
TGTGCCAGCAGTTTATGGAGCTCTGGGGCCAACGTCCTGACTTTC
CASSLWSSGANVLTF
>many|TRBV20-1|TRBJ2-4|.
TGCAGTGCTAGGGGGTCCAAAAACATTCAGTACTTC
CSARGSKNIQYF
>.|TRBV9|TRBJ2-3|TRBD2
TGTGCCAGCAGCGTAGAGCGGGGGCGATTAAGAGATACGCAGTATTTT
CASSVERGRLRDTQYF
>few|TRBV7-8|TRBJ2-1|.
TGTGCCAGCAGCCCGACGGCCTCCTACAATGAGCAGTTCTTC
CASSPTASYNEQFF
>.|TRBV27|TRBJ2-1|.
TGTGCCAGCAGGAACGCGCCCGGGGGCAATGAGCAGTTCTTC
CASRNAPGGNEQFF
>few|TRBV10-3|TRBJ1-2|TRBD1
TGTGCCATCAGTGAGGACAGGGCCATCTATGGCTACACCTTC
CAISEDRAIYGYTF
>few|TRBV20-1|TRBJ2-1|TRBD1
TGCAGTGCTCAACAGGGGTTCTCCTACAATGAGCAGTTCTTC
CSAQQGFSYNEQFF
>.|TRBV18|TRBJ2-6|.
TGTGCCAGCTCACCACTTGGGACTCCCCTTAGGGCCAACGTCCTGACTTTC
CASSPLGTPLRANVLTF
>.|TRBV20-1|TRBJ2-3|.
TGCAGTGCTAGCGGGAAAGGGGGGGGCACAGATACGCAGTATTTT
CSASGKGGGTDTQYF
>many|TRBV3-1|TRBJ2-3|.
TGTGCCAGCAGCCCGGGACCAGGGGGGGATACGCAGTATTTT
CASSPGPGGDTQYF
>few|TRBV7-2|TRBJ2-7|.
TGTGCCAGCAGCTTAGACGACAGCTCCTACGAGCAGTACTTC
CASSLDDSSYEQYF
>.|TRBV10-3|TRBJ2-1|.
TGTGCCATCAGCTCTAGCGACCATGAGCAGTTCTTC
CAISSSDHEQFF
>.|TRBV5-1|TRBJ2-1|.
TGCGCCAGCAGCTTAGATCGGACCCCCTACAATGAGCAGTTCTTC
CASSLDRTPYNEQFF
>many|TRBV7-2|TRBJ2-7|TRBD2
TGTGCCAGCAGCTTGGGCAGGACTAGCGGGAACCCCCCGCAGTACTTC
CASSLGRTSGNPPQYF
>few|TRBV4-1|TRBJ2-1|.
TGCGCCAGCAGCCAAGTCCTCAGGTCGGGCAATGAGCAGTTCTTC
CASSQVLRSGNEQFF
>few|TRBV6-1|TRBJ2-1|TRBD1
TGTGCCAGCAGTACGGGACAGCTTCTCTCCTACAATGAGCAGTTCTTC
CASSTGQLLSYNEQFF